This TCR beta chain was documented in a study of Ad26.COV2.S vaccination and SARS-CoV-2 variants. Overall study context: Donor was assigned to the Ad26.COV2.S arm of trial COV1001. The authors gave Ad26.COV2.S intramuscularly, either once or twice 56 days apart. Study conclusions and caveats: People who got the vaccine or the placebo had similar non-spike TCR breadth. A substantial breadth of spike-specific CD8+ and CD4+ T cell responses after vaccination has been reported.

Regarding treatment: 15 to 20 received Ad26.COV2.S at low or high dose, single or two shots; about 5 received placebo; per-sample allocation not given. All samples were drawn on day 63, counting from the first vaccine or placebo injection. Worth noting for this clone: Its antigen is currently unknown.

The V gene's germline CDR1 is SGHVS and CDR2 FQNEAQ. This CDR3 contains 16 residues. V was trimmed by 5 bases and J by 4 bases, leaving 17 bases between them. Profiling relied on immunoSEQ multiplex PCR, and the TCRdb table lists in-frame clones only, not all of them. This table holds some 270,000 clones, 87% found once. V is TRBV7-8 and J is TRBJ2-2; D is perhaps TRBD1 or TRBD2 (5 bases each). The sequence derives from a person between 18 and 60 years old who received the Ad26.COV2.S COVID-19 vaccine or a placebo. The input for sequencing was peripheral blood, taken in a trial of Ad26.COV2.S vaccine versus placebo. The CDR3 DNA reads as TGTGCCAGCAGCCCGTACGGGGCGGTGGGCACCGGGGAGCTGTTTTTT. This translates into CASSPYGAVGTGELFF.